This TCR beta chain was observed in a study of PD-1 blockade in classical Hodgkin lymphoma. Study conclusions and caveats: The drivers behind the repertoire differences, possibly disease activity or prior therapy, remain undefined. It was among complete responders that baseline diversity resembled that of newly diagnosed patients.

Of note for this clone: Its antigen is not known.

V was shortened by 0 bases and J by 4 bases, with 10 bases between the two germline ends. Per the germline V gene, CDR1 is SGDLS and CDR2 is YYNGEE. The CDR3 loop spans 14 amino acids. Time point meaning: cycle 4 day 1 (C4D1), after more than five weeks of nivolumab. Relapse after autologous stem cell transplantation occurred in every patient, and brentuximab vedotin exposure varied. Clones were sequenced by immunoSEQ multiplex PCR, and TCRdb holds only the in-frame ones, with some missing. The table records around 20,000 clones, about 80% of them present only once. The rearrangement links TRBV9 to TRBJ2-5; D perhaps matches TRBD2 (5 bases). This receptor was obtained from a human donor with classical Hodgkin lymphoma. The sequencing here drew on peripheral blood mononuclear cells (PBMCs), taken before the fourth cycle of nivolumab. The CDR3: CASSVGGMGETQYF. In DNA, the CDR3 is TGTGCCAGCAGCGTAGGAGGGATGGGAGAGACCCAGTACTTC.